Given below is one TCR beta chain in context. This entry is derived from a study of blood T cell repertoires in COVID-19. Turning to the study itself: Acute and convalescent COVID-19 specimens originated in the United States, Italy and Spain. Nucleic acid was either cDNA or gDNA, and it came from T cells, B-cell-depleted T cells, or PBMCs.

After removal of 5 bases from V and 6 bases from J, the junction contained 5 bases not matched to a gene. Germline V gene lookup returns CDR1 DFQATT and CDR2 SNEGSKA (reference sequence). The CDR3 is 14 amino acids. Using immunoSEQ multiplex PCR, the repertoire was profiled, and TCRdb retains in-frame clones only, with some absent. Among 100,000 to 150,000 clones listed, approximately 90% were seen once. Sequencing was done on a sample of peripheral blood. This receptor was identified in a man in his forties or fifties with acute or convalescent COVID-19. The chain employs TRBV20-1 and TRBJ2-2, with 11 bases identical to TRBD2. Written as DNA, the CDR3 is TGCAGTGCTCGTGGACTAGCGGGTTCCGGGGAGCTGTTTTTT. This sequence encodes CSARGLAGSGELFF.